One and the same sample provided the 32 T cell receptor beta chains below, sequenced in a study of blood T cell repertoires in COVID-19 (TCRdb year 2020). The library came from the immunoSEQ multiplex PCR assay. TCRdb took this table from immuneACCESS and kept in-frame rearrangements with V and J called. Such tables lack part of the clones; where checked against another copy, unresolved V genes explain under half of the gap, and the rest is unexplained. The table for this sample lists 80,000 or so clones; approximately 80% of them were counted only once. The top ten clones comprise about 9% of the sample. Sequenced: peripheral blood. The source is a human donor in a cohort sampled during active COVID-19.

V gene TRBV2 combines with J gene TRBJ1-1; possible D gene TRBD1, 5 bases. The CDR3 runs 14 residues. V dropped 0 bases and J dropped 10 bases, with 15 bases sitting between them. Germline values: CDR1 SNHLY, CDR2 FYNNEI. The CDR3: CASSEAGQGNGAFF. The DNA for the CDR3 is TGTGCCAGCAGTGAAGCGGGCCAGGGTAACGGAGCTTTCTTT.

The rearrangement joins TRBV5-4 to TRBJ1-2, with 8 bases fitting TRBD1. CDR3 size: 14 residues. Germline V gene data show CDR1 as SGHNT and CDR2 as YYREEE (reference sequence). V dropped 2 bases and J dropped 5; count of bases not matched to a gene: 5. This CDR3 reads CASSFRQGPYGYTF. DNA of the CDR3: TGTGCCAGCAGCTTTCGACAGGGGCCTTATGGCTACACCTTC. Variable domain in full (rest from reference TRBV5-4 and TRBJ1-2): ETGVTQSPTHLIKTRGQQVTLRCSSQSGHNTVSWYQQALGQGPQFIFQYYREEENGRGNFPPRFSGLQFPNYSSELNVNALELDDSALYLCASSFRQGPYGYTFGSGTRLTVV.

This clone was counted between two and nine times. The V gene is TRBV5-1, the J gene TRBJ2-7; 7 nucleotides line up with TRBD2. Per germline, CDR1 SGHRS and CDR2 YFSETQ. The CDR3 is 18 amino acids. V was pared by 0 bases and J by 2 bases, with 14 bases of the junction left unmatched. CDR3 amino acids: CASSLGAGTGGRAYEQYF. The CDR3, as DNA: TGCGCCAGCAGCTTGGGGGCAGGCACGGGAGGTCGCGCCTACGAGCAGTACTTC. The full variable domain, with the rest looked up from reference TRBV5-1 and TRBJ2-7, is KAGVTQTPRYLIKTRGQQVTLSCSPISGHRSVSWYQQTPGQGLQFLFEYFSETQRNKGNFPGRFSGRQFSNSRSEMNVSTLELGDSALYLCASSLGAGTGGRAYEQYFGPGTRLTVT.

In this sample, this clone turned up a few times. The rearrangement uses TRBV5-1 and TRBJ2-2; the match to TRBD1 covers 7 bases. V lost 0 bases and J lost 7; bases outside the gene matches: 3. The CDR3 extends over 14 amino acids. Germline V gene lookup returns CDR1 SGHRS and CDR2 YFSETQ. This CDR3 reads CASSLDRGNGELFF. The DNA of the CDR3 is TGCGCCAGCAGCTTGGACAGGGGAAACGGGGAGCTGTTTTTT.

The chain recombines TRBV7-3 with TRBJ1-2; weak D call: TRBD1 (5 bases). The V end was cut by 5 bases, the J end by 4 bases, with 17 bases between. This CDR3 comprises 15 residues. Germline V gene lookup returns CDR1 SGHTA and CDR2 FQGTGA. CDR3 sequence: CASSPGPDSLYGYTF. The DNA of the CDR3 is TGTGCCAGCAGCCCCGGCCCCGACAGCCTCTATGGCTACACCTTC.

The chain employs TRBV7-9 and TRBJ2-3; D might be TRBD2 (6 bases). CDR3 size: 15 residues. V gave up 6 bases and J gave up 5 bases, with 18 bases separating them. The germline V gene has CDR1 SEHNR and CDR2 FQNEAQ (reference sequence). The CDR3 coding sequence is TGTGCCAGCAGTTCCCTCCGGGACTCCCGAGATACGCAGTATTTT. As protein: CASSSLRDSRDTQYF.

This chain connects TRBV2 to TRBJ2-5, with TRBD1 identical over 7 bases. Germline values: CDR1 SNHLY, CDR2 FYNNEI. The CDR3 is made up of 14 amino acids. V shed 6 bases, J shed 5 bases, and the junction held 9 bases outside the gene matches. The CDR3, as DNA: TGTGCCAGCAGCTCGACAGGGAAGAGGGAGACCCAGTACTTC. It codes for CASSSTGKRETQYF.

This clone was seen a handful of times. The chain recombines TRBV6-5 with TRBJ1-1; 8 bases agree with TRBD1. The CDR3 sequence is 15 residues long. The trim removed 5 bases at V and 3 bases at J, leaving 8 bases unmatched. Germline CDR1 reads MNHEY; CDR2 reads SVGAGI. CDR3 loop: CASSTTRTGYTEAFF. The CDR3 coding sequence is TGTGCCAGCAGTACAACTAGGACAGGGTACACTGAAGCTTTCTTT.

This clone was observed a handful of times. The genes are TRBV5-1 and TRBJ1-3, with 12 bases identical to TRBD1. CDR3 length: 20 residues. V shed 0 bases, J shed 0 bases, and the junction held 10 bases outside the gene matches. Germline CDR1 and CDR2: SGHRS and YFSETQ. The CDR3 nucleotides are TGCGCCAGCAGCTTGGCGACCGGGACAGGGGGCCGGTCCTCTGGAAACACCATATATTTT. This gives the protein CASSLATGTGGRSSGNTIYF.

The chain has TRBV4-1 and TRBJ2-7; 8 nucleotides align to TRBD1. This CDR3 has 13 amino acids. Germline V gives CDR1 MGHRA, CDR2 YSYEKL. The V and J ends lost 8 bases and 6 bases, in that order; junction bases with no gene match: 9. CDR3 loop: CASCLQGAGEQYF. The CDR3 DNA is TGCGCCAGCTGCCTTCAGGGGGCGGGCGAGCAGTACTTC.

This clone was recorded a few times. The chain is built from TRBV10-2 and TRBJ2-2; no reliable D call. CDR1 and CDR2 from the germline V gene are WSHSY and SAAADI. The CDR3 runs 14 residues. With 4 bases removed from V and 2 bases from J, the gap between germline ends came to 8 bases. This CDR3 is CASSVEANTGELFF. In DNA form, the CDR3 reads TGCGCCAGCAGTGTTGAAGCCAACACCGGGGAGCTGTTTTTT.

This clone was recorded only once. The chain uses TRBV5-8 and TRBJ2-3, with 13 bases identical to TRBD2. The CDR3 runs to 15 residues. Germline CDR1 is SGHTS and CDR2 is YDEGEE. The V gene end was trimmed by 4 bases and the J gene end by 5 bases; junction bases not matched to a gene: 4. CDR3 coding DNA: TGTGCCAGCAGCCATACTAGCGGGGGGGTAGATACGCAGTATTTT. Its translation: CASSHTSGGVDTQYF.

The chain is built from TRBV27 and TRBJ2-1, with D tentatively TRBD1 (7 bases). From germline, CDR1 is MNHEY and CDR2 SMNVEV (reference sequence). The CDR3 covers 15 residues. The ends were cut back, 5 bases at V and 9 bases at J, with 20 bases in the middle. Here the CDR3 reads CASSSSAGTAGEQFF. DNA for the CDR3: TGTGCCAGCAGTAGCTCGGCGGGGACAGCAGGTGAGCAGTTCTTC.

The gene calls are TRBV5-1 and TRBJ1-6; 7 bases match TRBD1. Germline CDR1 reads SGHRS; CDR2 reads YFSETQ. J gave up 3 bases and V 7 bases, and 10 bases lay outside the gene matches. The CDR3 runs 16 residues. In DNA form, the CDR3 reads TGCGCCAGCCGGGACAGCCCAGGTGACTATAATTCACCCCTCCACTTT. Translating it yields CASRDSPGDYNSPLHF.

The J gene is TRBJ2-7, the V gene TRBV6-5; 9 nucleotides agree with TRBD2. The CDR3 has 14 amino acids. Trimming removed 6 bases from V and 3 bases from J; junction bases left unmatched: 6. CDR1 is MNHEY and CDR2 is SVGAGI in the germline V gene. DNA of the CDR3: TGTGCCAGCAGCCTTAGCGGGAGTGTCTACGAGCAGTACTTC. It encodes CASSLSGSVYEQYF.

The genes are TRBV12-3 or TRBV12-4 and TRBJ1-5; maybe TRBD1 (5 bases). Trimming cost V 10 bases and J 3 bases, with 13 bases left between them. This CDR3 has 13 residues. The CDR3 sequence is CATVRTLNQPQHF. DNA for the CDR3: TGTGCCACCGTGCGGACACTCAATCAGCCCCAGCATTTT.

The chain combines TRBV2 with TRBJ2-7, with TRBD2 identical over 9 bases. There are 16 residues in the CDR3. With 4 bases clipped from V and 2 bases from J, the junction kept 9 bases outside the gene matches. The germline V gene has CDR1 SNHLY and CDR2 FYNNEI. This chain's CDR3 is CASSGKAGGRTYEQYF. The CDR3 bases are TGTGCCAGCAGTGGGAAGGCGGGAGGGCGGACCTACGAGCAGTACTTC.

This clone was observed once. This sequence joins TRBV10-3 and TRBJ2-3; 10 nucleotides match TRBD2. After removal of 4 bases from V and 1 base from J, the junction contained 5 bases not matched to a gene. From germline, CDR1 is ENHRY and CDR2 SYGVKD. The CDR3 is 16 amino acids. CDR3 amino acids: CAISGQRGGGTDTQYF. As DNA, the CDR3 is TGTGCCATCAGTGGGCAGCGGGGGGGCGGCACAGATACGCAGTATTTT.

The chain is built from TRBV7-9 and TRBJ1-6; 10 bases are a match to TRBD1. This CDR3 has 15 residues. CDR1 and CDR2 (germline): SEHNR, FQNEAQ (reference sequence). Losses at the gene ends were 1 base for V and 10 bases for J; bases not matched to a gene: 4. The CDR3 bases are TGTGCCAGCAGCTTAGGGACAGGGGGTAAATCACCCCTCCACTTT. This codes for CASSLGTGGKSPLHF.

The CDR3 DNA sequence: TGCGCCAGCAGCTTGAGCCAGGGGGCTCTCGAGCAGTACTTC. The encoded protein is CASSLSQGALEQYF. The chain employs TRBV5-1 and TRBJ2-7, with 8 bases that match TRBD1. CDR1 is SGHRS and CDR2 is YFSETQ in the germline V gene. The CDR3 length is 14 residues. The trim removed 1 base at V and 6 bases at J, leaving 6 bases unmatched.

A few counts support this clone. The rearrangement links TRBV19 to TRBJ2-7; weak D call: TRBD1 (6 bases). Germline CDR1 reads LNHDA; CDR2 reads SQIVND (reference sequence). The CDR3 contains 15 residues. Trimming took off 3 bases at V and 2 bases at J, with 14 bases between the two ends. CDR3 sequence: CASSIGPQGTYEQYF. CDR3 nucleotide sequence: TGTGCCAGTAGTATTGGCCCCCAGGGGACCTACGAGCAGTACTTC.

The chain couples TRBV5-8 to TRBJ2-7; TRBD1 agrees at 9 bases. The J segment lost 4 bases and the V segment lost 5 bases, leaving 10 bases of the junction unmatched. CDR1 is SGHTS and CDR2 is YDEGEE in the germline V gene. The CDR3 is 15 amino acids. The CDR3, as DNA: TGTGCCAGCAGACTCCTCCGGGACAGGGAATACGAGCAGTACTTC. The encoded protein is CASRLLRDREYEQYF. Using reference TRBV5-8 and TRBJ2-7 for the parts outside the CDR3, the full variable domain is EAGVTQSPTHLIKTRGQQATLRCSPISGHTSVYWYQQALGLGLQFLLWYDEGEERNRGNFPPRFSGRQFPNYSSELNVNALELEDSALYLCASRLLRDREYEQYFGPGTRLTVT.

This clone was seen a few times. The V call is TRBV7-2, the J call TRBJ2-5; 10 positions agree with TRBD2. Germline V CDR1 and CDR2: SGHTA, FQGNSA. CDR3 size: 16 residues. V was pared by 5 bases and J by 5 bases, with 11 bases of the junction left unmatched. The CDR3 DNA is TGTGCCAGCAGCCCCTCGAAGCGGGGGGGCCGGGAGACCCAGTACTTC. Amino acid sequence: CASSPSKRGGRETQYF.

The gene calls are TRBV9 and TRBJ2-5; 10 nucleotides agree with TRBD1. Per the germline V gene, CDR1 is SGDLS and CDR2 is YYNGEE. The V gene end was trimmed by 4 bases and the J gene end by 4 bases; junction bases not matched to a gene: 7. This CDR3 has 15 amino acids. CDR3 amino acids: CASSRPGQGIETQYF. The CDR3 DNA sequence: TGTGCCAGCAGCAGACCGGGACAGGGGATAGAGACCCAGTACTTC.

The J gene is TRBJ1-6, the V gene TRBV10-3; D gene ambiguous. Germline V CDR1 and CDR2: ENHRY, SYGVKD. With 2 bases removed from V and 5 bases from J, the gap between germline ends came to 7 bases. CDR3 length: 14 amino acids. CDR3 sequence (DNA): TGTGCCATCAGTGAGACAACCAATAATTCACCCCTCCACTTT. Its translation is CAISETTNNSPLHF.

This clone has a single count. This sequence joins TRBV7-9 and TRBJ2-3; a possible D gene is TRBD1 (6 bases). V was shortened by 7 bases and J by 0 bases, with 14 bases between the two germline ends. CDR3 length equals 15 residues. Germline V gives CDR1 SEHNR, CDR2 FQNEAQ (reference sequence). The CDR3 DNA follows: TGTGCCAGCACCTCTGGACAGACTAGCACAGATACGCAGTATTTT. It yields the protein CASTSGQTSTDTQYF.

This chain links TRBV24-1 with TRBJ1-4, with D perhaps TRBD1 (5 bases). This CDR3 region has 14 residues. V gave up 7 bases and J gave up 7 bases, with 15 bases separating them. The germline gives CDR1 KGHDR, CDR2 SFDVKD. The CDR3 spells CATSPGGGGEKLFF. The CDR3 coding sequence is TGTGCCACCAGCCCGGGGGGTGGTGGTGAAAAACTGTTTTTT.

The J gene is TRBJ1-1, the V gene TRBV2; D gene uncertain. The V end lost 4 bases, the J end lost 0 bases, and 3 bases lay between the germline ends. The CDR3 spans 12 residues. Germline V CDR1 and CDR2: SNHLY, FYNNEI. The CDR3 loop reads CASSAVNTEAFF. In DNA, the CDR3 is TGTGCCAGCAGTGCAGTGAACACTGAAGCTTTCTTT.

The genes are TRBV4-1 and TRBJ2-1; D perhaps matches TRBD2 (6 bases). With 2 bases removed from V and 1 base from J, the gap between germline ends came to 12 bases. This CDR3 region has 16 residues. The V gene's germline CDR1 is MGHRA and CDR2 YSYEKL. CDR3 protein: CASSQSGGGSYNEQFF. The CDR3 DNA sequence: TGCGCCAGCAGCCAATCTGGAGGAGGGTCCTACAATGAGCAGTTCTTC.

V and J are TRBV3-1 (or the pseudogene TRBV3-2) and TRBJ1-2; perhaps TRBD1 as D (6 bases). This CDR3 contains 15 residues. Trimming shortened V by 0 bases and J by 5 bases, and 13 bases separated the two germline ends. Per germline, CDR1 LGHDT and CDR2 YNNKEL (reference sequence). In nucleotides, the CDR3 is TGTGCCAGCAGCCAAGAATTTACAGGGCGGTATGGCTACACCTTC. Translated: CASSQEFTGRYGYTF.

The V gene is TRBV11-3, the J gene TRBJ2-7; a weak D match, TRBD1 (5 bases). Germline V gives CDR1 SGHNT, CDR2 YENEEA. This CDR3 is 14 amino acids long. V was shortened by 5 bases and J by 2 bases, with 13 bases between the two germline ends. The CDR3 region is CASSPFRGAYEQYF. The CDR3 region has the DNA TGTGCCAGCAGCCCCTTTAGGGGTGCCTACGAGCAGTACTTC.

The rearrangement joins TRBV28 to TRBJ2-5; a weak D match, TRBD2 (6 bases). Germline values: CDR1 MDHEN, CDR2 SYDVKM. V was clipped by 5 bases and J by 7 bases, with 23 bases between them. The CDR3 has 16 amino acids. In DNA form, the CDR3 reads TGTGCCAGCAGTCCGACCCGACTAGGGGCAAGAGGGACCCAGTACTTC. This translates into CASSPTRLGARGTQYF.